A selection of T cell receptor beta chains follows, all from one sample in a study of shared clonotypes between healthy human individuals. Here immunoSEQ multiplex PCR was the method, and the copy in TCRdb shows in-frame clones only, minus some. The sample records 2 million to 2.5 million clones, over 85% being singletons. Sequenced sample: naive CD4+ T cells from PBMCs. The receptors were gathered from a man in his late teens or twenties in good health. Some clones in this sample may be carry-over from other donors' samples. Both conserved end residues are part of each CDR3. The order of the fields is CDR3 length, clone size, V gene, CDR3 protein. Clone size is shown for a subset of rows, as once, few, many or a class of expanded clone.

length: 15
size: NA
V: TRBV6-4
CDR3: CASRKEELDSYGYTF

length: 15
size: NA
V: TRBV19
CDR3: CASSGRDRAIGEQYF

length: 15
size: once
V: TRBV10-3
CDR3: CAISESRGQGDGYTF

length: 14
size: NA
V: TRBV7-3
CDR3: CASSLIVETGELFF

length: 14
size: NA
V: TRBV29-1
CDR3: CSVFRTLSTDTQYF

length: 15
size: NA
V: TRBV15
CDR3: CATSTTGTRTYEQYF

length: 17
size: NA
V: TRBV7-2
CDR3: CASSLNGAGGHTGELFF

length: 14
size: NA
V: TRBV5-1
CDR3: CASSPVLPNTEAFF

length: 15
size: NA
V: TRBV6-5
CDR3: CASTPDQGGGNTIYF

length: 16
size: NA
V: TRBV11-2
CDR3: CASSSGQGRGTGELFF

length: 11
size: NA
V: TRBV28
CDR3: CASSFDSIVHF

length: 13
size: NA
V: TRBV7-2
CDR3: CASSTGRNTEAFF

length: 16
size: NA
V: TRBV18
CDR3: CASSPFWDRGDGEQFF

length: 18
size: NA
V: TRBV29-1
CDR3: CSGVPGLAGFKEDNEQFF

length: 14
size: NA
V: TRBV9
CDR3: CASSVALRGGEAFF

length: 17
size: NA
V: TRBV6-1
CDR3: CASSGGLNRGPYNEQFF

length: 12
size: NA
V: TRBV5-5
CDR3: CASSSGRNEQFF

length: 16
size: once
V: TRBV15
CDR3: CATSRAREGAVEKLFF

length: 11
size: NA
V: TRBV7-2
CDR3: CASSGARVRFF

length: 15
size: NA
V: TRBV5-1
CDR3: CASSWGTSGTDTQYF

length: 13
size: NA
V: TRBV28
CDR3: CASTAREGGTQYF

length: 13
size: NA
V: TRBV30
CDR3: CAWSVSISGELFF

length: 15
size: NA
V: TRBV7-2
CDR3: CASSSADRANTEAFF

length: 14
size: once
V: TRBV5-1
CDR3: CASSVGGTNYGYTF

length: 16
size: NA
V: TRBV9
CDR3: CASSVVPLIGFYGYTF

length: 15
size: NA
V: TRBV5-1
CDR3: CASSYRTSGGNEQFF

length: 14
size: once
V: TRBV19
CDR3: CASTDRGRLTEAFF

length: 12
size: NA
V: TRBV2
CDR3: CASRLQQFEQYF

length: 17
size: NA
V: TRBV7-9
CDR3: CASSPGRGQGFYNEQFF

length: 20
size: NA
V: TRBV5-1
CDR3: CASSRGQSGLAGYSYNEQFF

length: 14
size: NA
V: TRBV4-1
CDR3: CASSQDRVWSPLHF

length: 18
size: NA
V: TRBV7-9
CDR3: CASSLRFRGHGGHEKLFF

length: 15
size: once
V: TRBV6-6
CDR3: CASSYGTGGTQPQHF

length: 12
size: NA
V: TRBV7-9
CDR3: CASSLYEDTQYF

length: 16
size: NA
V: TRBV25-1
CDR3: CASSATSGSSSDTQYF

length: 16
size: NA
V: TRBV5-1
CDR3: CASSLSDSGPGNTIYF

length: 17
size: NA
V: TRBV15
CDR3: CATRTSGRACFFYEQYF